This entry features one T cell receptor (beta chain) sequence. It has no known antigen specificity. No base quality information exists; no much larger clone differs at one position. The CDR3 spans 12 residues, from the cysteine through the phenylalanine. Just CDR3 DNA is preserved here, 36 bases in frame from base 1. Per the germline V gene, SGHTA is the CDR1 and FQGNSA is the CDR2. A distance of 8 bases separates the germline ends of V and J, which lose 5 bases and 4 bases respectively. The record originates from a study of cytomegalovirus exposure and HLA in healthy donors (dated by TCRdb to about 2017). About the investigation overall: An earlier analysis of 587 of the donors reported more than 250 Gb of sequence data and 100 million to 130 million unique TCR beta sequences from 190 million or so T cells. About 320 gigabases of sequencing data and some 85 million unique TCR sequences were included in an early release covering around 650 HLA-typed donors. Of the 300 to 500 genotyped donors, 80% to 90% were placed in the genetic ancestry cluster associated with self-reported Caucasian donors. The aim of the study was to test whether cataloging public T cell receptors could identify signatures of past pathogen exposure. The T cell repertoires of around 670 subjects were profiled by immunosequencing and related to cytomegalovirus serostatus. Along with the approximately 700-subject first cohort, a separate validation cohort of around 110 different subjects was used. To predict cytomegalovirus infection status, the study combined high-throughput TCR immunosequencing, statistical association of individual TCRs with disease status, and machine learning. To study patterns of TCR occurrence, a later analysis re-analyzed previously published TCR beta repertoires from 666 donors and added high-resolution HLA genotyping. Rather than drawing on any new phenotypic data, the later analysis identified candidate immune exposures from TCR beta sequences and the way those sequences occurred across donors. In an earlier analysis of 500 to 650 of the donors, high-throughput TCR beta sequencing was used to judge whether each TCR beta V gene segment behaved as functional or pseudogenic. Donor age, sex, ethnicity and CMV serostatus were collected together with the repertoire data. A later genetic analysis took genome-wide SNP genotypes for about 60% of the roughly 670 donors and used that subset as a discovery cohort. Every discovery cohort repertoire had been produced on one sequencing platform. HLA typing covered class I and class II loci at four-digit resolution. The number of typed donors differed by locus: roughly 629-640 for A, B, C, DRB1 and DQB1; approximately 520 for DQA1; 606 for DPA1; and some 470 for DPB1. Four or five DR-DQ haplotypes were handled as single units for association and clustering because linkage in the cohort was strong. On average, around 200,000 unique TCR beta nucleotide sequences were sequenced per donor among several hundred genotyped donors of the cohort, with roughly 20% of those sequences being non-productive. Study-wide findings and limitations: In an earlier analysis of some 500 of the donors, most TCR beta V segments appeared in productive rearrangements about 87% or about 30% of the time, broadly matching IMGT annotations. A further reported finding was that TCR beta sequences accurately predicted the HLA-A and HLA-B alleles for most subjects in the first cohort. According to the authors, the approach could potentially be generalized to other disease states and immunological phenotypes. In this cohort, only TCR beta chains were sequenced, and detectable features were limited by the absence of alpha or paired-chain data. Cytomegalovirus status was reported to be diagnosed by the classifier with high specificity and sensitivity in both the original and validation cohorts. A later genetic analysis reported fewer N-insertions in productive TCRs among donors in an Asian-associated ancestry cluster than the approximately 700-donor mean. In a later analysis, several top co-occurrence clusters were reported to appear linked to parvovirus B19, influenza, CMV and Epstein-Barr virus. Sequencing depth was assumed to be roughly uniform across donors in the presence/absence analyses, though that assumption may not hold. In a later analysis, the rate of TCR association differed among HLA loci, with DRB1 alleles having the most associated TCRs and HLA-C alleles having the fewest. Most TCR sequences were observed very rarely across donors, whereas some public TCRs were present in many individuals. HLA typing was unavailable for some donors at each locus, so association tests used only the typed subset. Some IMGT-functional V segments, including TRBV6-2 and TRBV6-3, could not be distinguished by the 87-base-pair reads and were therefore excluded. In a later analysis, most CMV-associated TCR beta chains were found to appear HLA-restricted, with HLA associations seemingly driven largely by CMV exposure. For the cohort, immune exposure information was limited to CMV serostatus. In vitro tests confirmed that three of the cytomegalovirus-associated TCR beta chains recognize cytomegalovirus antigens. When HLA alleles, especially DR and DQ, strongly co-occurred, TCR associations were difficult to assign to individual alleles. The earlier analysis of around 600 of the donors excluded approximately 15 rarely observed V segments, including chromosome 9 orphons, because counts were too low. The study listed 150 to 200 TCR beta chains as associated with cytomegalovirus. In a later analysis, HLA-associated TCR beta chains were found to be more clonally expanded and to have lower generation probabilities than equally common non-associated chains. A later analysis associated about 16,000 TCR beta sequences with specific HLA alleles at a false discovery rate of 0.05. Linkage disequilibrium might explain the correlated functional status among segregating V segments, but an unknown experimental factor could not be ruled out. A later genetic analysis associated a missense DCLRE1C variant with V-gene and J-gene trimming of TCR beta chains, and an independent cohort replicated the association. The sequencing pipeline was judged likely to have produced a cluster of highly shared sequence variants as a technical artifact.

The cohort comprised some 700 healthy bone marrow donors. At the time of sampling, all cohort members were nominally healthy, though unrecorded immune exposures were likely present. The donor tested CMV seropositive and was one of the 289 seropositive cohort members. A peripheral blood sample was provided by each donor, and peripheral blood mononuclear cells were used for TCR beta sequencing. The Qiagen DNeasy Blood Extraction Kit was used to extract genomic DNA from the blood cell samples. The library came from the immunoSEQ multiplex PCR assay. For the multiplex PCR, a mixture combining 60 forward primers for TCR Vbeta segments and 13 reverse primers for TCR Jbeta segments was used. A multiplex PCR assay on genomic DNA amplified the CDR3 region of rearranged TCR beta genes. On the Illumina HiSeq System, the amplified TCR beta libraries were sequenced as 87-base-pair reads. The original methods were these. In a later analysis, tens of millions of unique TCR beta chains were counted across the approximately 640 repertoires, and approximately 9.9 million of these chains were shared by at least two donors. Raw reads were error-corrected and collapsed into unique sequences with a nearest-neighbor algorithm that merged closely related sequences to remove PCR and sequencing errors. Alignment of CDR3 sequences to IMGT reference sequences was used to assign V, D and J gene segments. For a sequence to be retained, at least a six-nucleotide match to both a V gene segment and a J gene segment was required. A rearrangement was called productive if the CDR3 had no stop codons and remained in frame with V and J, and every other rearrangement was called non-productive. CDR3 was defined according to IMGT convention as the region running from the second conserved V-encoded cysteine to the conserved J-encoded phenylalanine. Sequences without an unambiguous match to a single V gene segment were excluded from the earlier analysis of 450 to 650 of the donors. An earlier analysis of some 500 of the donors classified V segments as functional when productive rearrangements were above 56.7% and as segregating when the standard deviation between donors was above 5%. A statistical classification framework was built for diagnosing cytomegalovirus status from the catalog of TCR beta chain sequences. In a later analysis, V and J genes were assigned by comparing TCR nucleotide sequences against IMGT/GENE-DB human TR gene sequences. The TCRdist pipeline was used in a later analysis to assign CDR3 sequences and most-parsimonious VDJ recombination scenarios. In a later analysis, each TCR beta chain was defined by its CDR3 amino acid sequence together with its V-gene family, and reads lacking a unique V-gene family were excluded. A later analysis removed roughly 590 highly shared, low-generation-probability nucleotide sequences to deal with suspected cross-contamination and a sequencing artifact. A later analysis calculated a clonal expansion index for each public chain from normalized within-repertoire ranks of inferred template counts. In a later analysis, generation probabilities were computed using a VDJ recombination model fitted to out-of-frame rearrangements, and the results were checked against IGoR. Hypergeometric tests were used in a later analysis to score TCR-TCR, TCR-HLA and TCR-CMV co-occurrence, with a repertoire-size bias correction applied to the TCR pairs. To estimate false discovery rates, a later analysis permuted the HLA or CMV assignments 20 times. A later analysis grouped co-occurring TCRs with DBSCAN, adding TCRdist sequence similarity when clustering within HLA-allele-positive subsets. Co-occurrence clustering excluded repertoires with fewer than 30,000 or more than 120,000 public chains, plus five with anomalous nucleotide sharing. TCRdb retrieved this table from immuneACCESS and kept in-frame rearrangements only. Not all clones are present; in checked studies, unresolved V genes account for under half, and no reason is known for the remainder. The V and J calls and clone size come from that table; D and trimming were worked out from the DNA. In all, the sample holds 180,000 or so clones, and 75% of those were seen once. Jointly, the top ten make up roughly 7.6% of the sample.

The source of this sequence is a woman between 40 and 50 years old in good health and CMV-seropositive. The V and J genes are TRBV7-2 and TRBJ1-2, with the D gene not clear enough to name. Material: PBMCs. The CDR3 region: CASSGSFYGYTF. DNA sequence: TGTGCCAGCAGCGGGAGTTTCTATGGCTACACCTTC. The full variable domain, completed from the reference TRBV7-2 and TRBJ1-2 proteins outside the CDR3, reads GAGVSQSPSNKVTEKGKDVELRCDPISGHTALYWYRQSLGQGLEFLIYFQGNSAPDKSGLPSDRFSAERTGGSVSTLTIQRTQQEDSAVYLCASSGSFYGYTFGSGTRLTVV.